These 30 T cell receptor beta chains share one sample of origin, sequenced in a study of regulatory T cells in long-lasting Graves disease. The time point here: newly diagnosed GD, antithyroid drugs for less than 3 months. PBMCs were the source of the RNA used for TCR sequencing. Building of the TCR beta libraries involved iRepertoire HTBI primers and Arm-PCR of CDR3 regions. TCRdb re-analysed the multiplex PCR reads in MiXCR, keeping a single row per CDR3 protein. The sample includes roughly 380,000 distinct CDR3 sequences, 15% to 18% of them seen just once. The sample in question was peripheral blood mononuclear cells (PBMCs), obtained at new diagnosis, from a patient treated with antithyroid drugs. These receptors all stem from a female donor with Graves disease.

The chain employs TRBV2 and TRBJ2-2, with D possibly being TRBD2 (6 bases). The CDR3 runs to 14 residues. The V gene lost 0 bases and the J gene lost 6 bases, with 8 bases spanning the gap. Germline V gives CDR1 SNHLY, CDR2 FYNNEI. For the CDR3, the DNA is TGTGCCAGCAGTGAAGCGCGGGGTTCCGGGGAGCTGTTTTTT. Residues: CASSEARGSGELFF.

This clonotype was recorded at least ten times. This chain joins TRBV12-5 and TRBJ2-3, with D possibly being TRBD1 (5 bases). Trimming pared 1 base from V and 3 bases from J, leaving 8 bases between. The CDR3 runs to 14 residues. Per the germline V gene, CDR1 is LGHNT and CDR2 is FRNRAP. The CDR3 DNA follows: TGTGCTAGTGGTTTGGATCGACAGACAGATACGCAGTATTTT. Translated, it gives CASGLDRQTDTQYF.

The chain employs TRBV24-1 and TRBJ1-6; D unresolved. Germline CDR1 KGHDR, CDR2 SFDVKD. The CDR3 extends over 13 amino acids. Trimming removed 5 bases at V and 10 bases at J, with 11 bases between. The CDR3 DNA sequence: TGTGCCACCAGTGCGAGGATCGGCTCACCCCTCCACTTT. It specifies CATSARIGSPLHF.

This clonotype has a count of ten or more. The chain couples TRBV20-1 to TRBJ2-1; 13 bases are a match to TRBD2. From germline, CDR1 is DFQATT and CDR2 SNEGSKA (reference sequence). CDR3 length: 16 residues. V was clipped by 2 bases and J by 3 bases; unmatched bases: 4. CDR3 coding DNA: TGCAGTGCTAGACCAACTAGCGGGGGGGGCTACAATGAGCAGTTCTTC. Translated: CSARPTSGGGYNEQFF.

In this sample, this clonotype turned up many times. The DNA for the CDR3 is TGTGCCAGCAGCGACGCGGCGGGCCTTTCCTACGAGCAGTACTTC. Translating it yields CASSDAAGLSYEQYF. The J gene is TRBJ2-7, the V gene TRBV6-2 or TRBV6-3, with D perhaps matching TRBD2 (5 bases). The CDR3 is 15 amino acids. With 6 bases removed from V and 1 base from J, the gap between germline ends came to 16 bases. Germline CDR1 is MNHEY and CDR2 is SVGEGT.

This clonotype was found many times. The J gene is TRBJ1-1, the V gene TRBV7-2; D call uncertain. V dropped 1 base and J dropped 8 bases, with 8 bases sitting between them. Per germline, CDR1 SGHTA and CDR2 FQGNSA. This CDR3 spans 12 amino acids. The CDR3 here is CASSLGTLEAFF. The CDR3 DNA is TGTGCCAGCAGCTTAGGGACCTTGGAAGCTTTCTTT.

There are many counts of this clonotype. The chain combines TRBV11-2 with TRBJ2-7; 11 bases align to TRBD2. Per the germline V gene, CDR1 is SGHAT and CDR2 is FQNNGV. The CDR3 length is 15 residues. Losses at the gene ends were 5 bases for V and 1 base for J; bases not matched to a gene: 4. In DNA form, the CDR3 reads TGTGCCAGCAGCCGCACTAGCGGGAGATCCTACGAGCAGTACTTC. Amino acid sequence: CASSRTSGRSYEQYF. Together with reference TRBV11-2 and TRBJ2-7, the CDR3 gives the full variable domain: EAGVAQSPRYKIIEKRQSVAFWCNPISGHATLYWYQQILGQGPKLLIQFQNNGVVDDSQLPKDRFSAERLKGVDSTLKIQPAKLEDSAVYLCASSRTSGRSYEQYFGPGTRLTVT.

To note about this clonotype: A single base separates this from a much larger clone, so it may be a read error. The V and J genes are TRBV20-1 and TRBJ1-1; tentatively, D is TRBD1 (5 bases). Germline CDR1 DFQATT, CDR2 SNEGSKA (reference sequence). The CDR3 length is 15 residues. The CDR3 sequence is CSAHGHDLNTEKASF. The CDR3 region has the DNA TGCAGTGCTCATGGACACGACCTGAACACTGAAAAAGCTTCCTTT.

The sample holds a few counts of this clonotype. This chain uses TRBV20-1 with TRBJ2-1; tentatively, D is TRBD2 (5 bases). V lost 4 bases, J lost 0 bases, and 7 bases lay in between. CDR3 length: 13 residues. Per the germline V gene, CDR1 is DFQATT and CDR2 is SNEGSKA (reference sequence). CDR3 sequence: CSATDSSYNEQFF. For the CDR3, the DNA is TGCAGTGCTACGGACTCCTCCTACAATGAGCAGTTCTTC.

This clonotype was seen at least ten times. The rearrangement joins TRBV11-3 to TRBJ2-1; the match to TRBD1 covers 9 bases. The V segment lost 4 bases and the J segment 3 bases; nucleotides outside the gene matches: 4. The germline gives CDR1 SGHNT, CDR2 YENEEA. The CDR3 runs 15 residues. DNA for the CDR3: TGTGCCAGCAGCTCCCGGGACAGGGACTACAATGAGCAGTTCTTC. Its translation is CASSSRDRDYNEQFF.

This chain uses TRBV13 with TRBJ2-1; possibly TRBD1 for D (6 bases). Germline V gene sequence: CDR1 PRHDT, CDR2 FYEKMQ (reference sequence). This CDR3 spans 17 amino acids. The V end was cut by 2 bases, the J end by 5 bases, with 19 bases between. The CDR3 spells CASSLYGTGYRDNEQFF. The CDR3 DNA is TGTGCCAGCAGCTTATATGGTACAGGGTATCGGGACAATGAGCAGTTCTTC.

This clonotype was counted ten times or more. The gene calls are TRBV12-3 or TRBV12-4 and TRBJ2-7, with D perhaps matching TRBD1 (5 bases). CDR3 length: 12 amino acids. The ends were cut back, 3 bases at V and 7 bases at J, with 10 bases in the middle. CDR3 amino acids: CASSFAGREQYF. CDR3 DNA: TGTGCCAGCAGTTTCGCAGGGCGGGAGCAGTACTTC.

Note on this clonotype: A far larger clone is a single base away, which makes a read error likely. DNA of the CDR3: TGTGCCTGCAGTGCAACCAGGGGAAACACCATATATTTT. It specifies CACSATRGNTIYF. The genes are TRBV7-2 and TRBJ1-3; D uncertain. The CDR3 runs to 13 residues. The germline CDR1 and CDR2 sequences are SGHTA and FQGNSA.

In its sample, this clonotype was seen many times. The chain carries TRBV3-1 and TRBJ2-1; TRBD1 matches at 8 bases. With V trimmed by 6 bases and J by 10 bases, 11 bases remained unmatched. Germline-derived CDR1 and CDR2 are LGHDT and YNNKEL (reference sequence). This CDR3 region has 14 residues. The CDR3: CASRSAGGGLEQFF. The CDR3 DNA reads as TGTGCCAGCAGGAGCGCAGGGGGCGGGTTGGAGCAGTTCTTC.

This clonotype was counted ten times or more. This chain uses TRBV13 with TRBJ1-6, with D possibly matching TRBD1 (5 bases). The CDR3 is 16 residues long. Germline loops: CDR1 PRHDT, CDR2 FYEKMQ (reference sequence). Trimming left V 0 bases short and J 4 bases short, with 10 bases between. CDR3 nucleotides: TGTGCCAGCAGCTTAGGTGGGGCGGATTATAATTCACCCCTCCACTTT. This sequence encodes CASSLGGADYNSPLHF.

This clonotype showed up many times. The chain employs TRBV27 and TRBJ1-2; D is possibly TRBD1 (6 bases). The CDR3 length is 14 residues. The germline V gene has CDR1 MNHEY and CDR2 SMNVEV (reference sequence). Trimming took 6 bases from V and 7 from J, leaving 18 bases between them. The CDR3 is CASRVAGTMGGYTF. Written as DNA, the CDR3 is TGTGCCAGCAGAGTTGCCGGGACAATGGGTGGCTACACCTTC.

This chain connects TRBV5-1 to TRBJ1-2; no reliable D call. CDR1 SGHRS and CDR2 YFSETQ come from the germline V gene. Trimming left V 4 bases short and J 6 bases short, with 13 bases between. There are 13 residues in the CDR3. The CDR3 DNA reads as TGCGCCAGCAGCCAAGATGGACCCCATGGCTACACCTTC. Translation: CASSQDGPHGYTF.

Ten or more counts support this clonotype. The chain employs TRBV20-1 and TRBJ2-4; D could derive from TRBD1 or TRBD2 (6 bases each). This CDR3 comprises 15 residues. Trimming removed 3 bases at V and 0 bases at J, with 12 bases between. Germline V gene lookup returns CDR1 DFQATT and CDR2 SNEGSKA (reference sequence). The CDR3 DNA is TGCAGTGCTAGCCCGGGGGCCCTAGCCAAAAACATTCAGTACTTC. It yields the protein CSASPGALAKNIQYF.

This clonotype was picked up a small number of times. The rearrangement links TRBV5-6 to TRBJ1-1; D perhaps matches TRBD1 (6 bases). Per germline, CDR1 SGHDT and CDR2 YYEEEE. Trimming left V 7 bases short and J 3 bases short, with 13 bases between. This CDR3 comprises 13 residues. As DNA, the CDR3 is TGTGCCAGCCTACGGCAGGGGTACACTGAAGCTTTCTTT. Amino acids: CASLRQGYTEAFF.

The chain has TRBV28 and TRBJ1-2; D is possibly TRBD1 (5 bases). Germline-derived CDR1 and CDR2 are MDHEN and SYDVKM. V shed 4 bases and J shed 5 bases, with 11 bases lying between them. This CDR3 has 13 amino acids. CDR3 bases: TGTGCCAGCAGTTCGCCCGGGGGGTATGGCTACACCTTC. Its protein product is CASSSPGGYGYTF.

The V and J genes are TRBV20-1 and TRBJ1-2, with D possibly being TRBD1 (5 bases). V lost 3 bases and J 4 bases, leaving 12 bases between the germline ends. CDR1 and CDR2 from the germline V gene are DFQATT and SNEGSKA (reference sequence). This CDR3 has 13 amino acids. The DNA for the CDR3 is TGCAGTGCTAGGAAGGGGAATGGCTATGGCTACACCTTC. Protein sequence: CSARKGNGYGYTF.

Points on this clonotype: A read error likely explains this, since a far larger clone differs by one base. The V call is TRBV2, the J call TRBJ2-4; TRBD1 aligns across 9 bases. The DNA end favors TRBJ2-7, so the J call may be wrong. Germline loops: CDR1 SNHLY, CDR2 FYNNEI. The CDR3 consists of 15 residues. CDR3: CASIPGRGQGYEQYF. The DNA of the CDR3 is TGTGCCAGCATCCCGGGTCGGGGACAGGGCTACGAGCAGTACTTC.

The chain combines TRBV20-1 with TRBJ1-2; D not resolved. Trimming cost V 4 bases and J 2 bases, with 5 bases left between them. Germline-derived CDR1 and CDR2 are DFQATT and SNEGSKA (reference sequence). This CDR3 has 11 residues. CDR3 sequence: CSAITNYGYTF. The CDR3 nucleotides are TGCAGTGCTATAACCAACTATGGCTACACCTTC.

Many counts were recorded for this clonotype. This chain uses TRBV6-2 or TRBV6-3 with TRBJ2-3; D is undetermined. CDR1 is MNHEY and CDR2 is SVGEGT in the germline V gene. The CDR3 loop spans 15 amino acids. V was shortened by 5 bases and J by 4 bases, with 16 bases between the two germline ends. CDR3 protein: CASSGSGGLADTQYF. Written as DNA, the CDR3 is TGTGCCAGCAGTGGGTCTGGCGGCCTTGCAGATACGCAGTATTTT.

Only a few counts were recorded for this clonotype. V is TRBV9 and J is TRBJ2-2; 8 bases agree with TRBD1. The CDR3 loop spans 16 amino acids. Looked up from germline, CDR1 is SGDLS and CDR2 is YYNGEE. The V segment lost 4 bases and the J segment 1 base; nucleotides outside the gene matches: 6. CDR3 DNA: TGTGCCAGCAGCTCTTGGGACAGGATGAACACCGGGGAGCTGTTTTTT. Protein product: CASSSWDRMNTGELFF.

This clonotype was recorded at least ten times. The gene calls are TRBV20-1 and TRBJ2-2; 13 positions agree with TRBD2. In germline, CDR1 is DFQATT, CDR2 SNEGSKA (reference sequence). CDR3 length: 18 amino acids. With V trimmed by 2 bases and J by 1 base, 7 bases remained unmatched. The CDR3 region is CSARLLAGGLGNTGELFF. The CDR3 nucleotides are TGCAGTGCTAGACTACTAGCGGGAGGGCTGGGGAACACCGGGGAGCTGTTTTTT.

This clonotype was seen repeatedly, ten times or more. The chain has TRBV2 and TRBJ1-2; TRBD1 is a possible D gene (5 bases). The CDR3 is made up of 14 amino acids. Germline V gives CDR1 SNHLY, CDR2 FYNNEI. Trimming took 0 bases from V and 4 from J, leaving 9 bases between them. The CDR3 nucleotides read TGTGCCAGCAGTGAAGCCCAGGGTCCCTATGGCTACACCTTC. The encoded protein is CASSEAQGPYGYTF. Full variable domain (remainder filled in from reference TRBV2 and TRBJ1-2): EPEVTQTPSHQVTQMGQEVILRCVPISNHLYFYWYRQILGQKVEFLVSFYNNEISEKSEIFDDQFSVERPDGSNFTLKIRSTKLEDSAMYFCASSEAQGPYGYTFGSGTRLTVV.

The chain couples TRBV7-9 to TRBJ2-3, with 8 bases identical to TRBD2. The CDR3 is 16 amino acids. Germline V lookup: CDR1 SEHNR, CDR2 FQNEAQ (reference sequence). The junction had 10 bases not matched to a gene; V was cut back by 6 bases and J by 2 bases. In DNA form, the CDR3 reads TGTGCCAGCAGTCTTCGAGCGGGAGCTACCACAGATACGCAGTATTTT. It encodes CASSLRAGATTDTQYF.

This clonotype has more than one count but fewer than ten. Since a much larger clone is just one base distant, this may be a read error. The chain is built from TRBV6-1 and TRBJ2-2, with 7 bases fitting TRBD1. In germline, CDR1 is MNHNS, CDR2 SASEGT. J gave up 0 bases and V 7 bases, and 8 bases lay outside the gene matches. The CDR3 sequence is 16 residues long. CDR3 in DNA: TGTGCCAGCATTTCGACACAGGGGACGAACACCGGGGAGCTGTTTTTT. Amino acids: CASISTQGTNTGELFF.

Many counts were recorded for this clonotype. This chain joins TRBV24-1 and TRBJ2-1; TRBD1 matches 8 bases. The CDR3 consists of 14 residues. Germline values: CDR1 KGHDR, CDR2 SFDVKD. J gave up 6 bases and V 3 bases, and 3 bases lay outside the gene matches. The CDR3 loop is CATSDQTGANEQFF. The CDR3, as DNA: TGTGCCACCAGTGATCAGACAGGGGCCAATGAGCAGTTCTTC.